One and the same sample provided the 23 T cell receptor beta chains below, sequenced in a study of vaccination effects on CD4 cells after COVID-19. Before sequencing, viral peptide pools were used by the ViraFEST assay to expand antigen-specific CD4+ T cells. Between days 9 and 10 of culture, CD4+ T cells were separated out. Nucleocapsid antibodies stayed negative before and after vaccination, showing no earlier SARS-CoV-2 infection. The antigens of these receptors remain unknown. Here immunoSEQ multiplex PCR was the method, and the copy in TCRdb shows in-frame clones only, minus some. This repertoire shows about 25,000 clones, 73% found once; its top ten account for about 5%. The input for sequencing was CD4+ T cells from PBMCs cultured with SARS-CoV-2 spike peptides, taken before COVID-19 vaccination. These receptors came from a human donor who received a COVID-19 vaccine.

The chain combines TRBV30 with TRBJ1-3; no clear D gene. V gave up 2 bases and J gave up 8 bases, with 13 bases separating them. Germline V gene lookup returns CDR1 GTSNPN and CDR2 SVGIG (reference sequence). The CDR3 has 13 residues. The CDR3 nucleotides read TGTGCCTGGAGTCCCGGGCTCGGGGACACCATATATTTT. As protein: CAWSPGLGDTIYF.

This chain links TRBV11-2 with TRBJ2-1, with 9 bases lining up with TRBD1. V shed 5 bases, J shed 1 base, and the junction held 3 bases outside the gene matches. This CDR3 contains 15 residues. Germline V gives CDR1 SGHAT, CDR2 FQNNGV. The CDR3 loop is CASSPGQGSYNEQFF. In nucleotides, the CDR3 is TGTGCCAGCAGCCCCGGACAGGGGTCCTACAATGAGCAGTTCTTC. The complete variable domain, with remaining parts taken from reference TRBV11-2 and TRBJ2-1, reads EAGVAQSPRYKIIEKRQSVAFWCNPISGHATLYWYQQILGQGPKLLIQFQNNGVVDDSQLPKDRFSAERLKGVDSTLKIQPAKLEDSAVYLCASSPGQGSYNEQFFGPGTRLTVL.

This clone was seen more than once but under ten times. V usage is TRBV5-6 and J usage is TRBJ2-7; TRBD2 matches at 9 bases. This CDR3 contains 15 residues. CDR1 and CDR2 (germline): SGHDT, YYEEEE. Unmatched junction bases numbered 9, after V lost 4 bases and J lost 4 bases. The CDR3 DNA reads TGTGCCAGCAGCCTCTTGGGACTAGCAGGGTACGAGCAGTACTTC. This codes for CASSLLGLAGYEQYF.

The chain combines TRBV4-1 with TRBJ2-5; TRBD2 might be the D (5 bases). The germline CDR1 and CDR2 sequences are MGHRA and YSYEKL. The V gene lost 0 bases and the J gene lost 5 bases, with 10 bases spanning the gap. The CDR3 covers 14 residues. CDR3 loop: CASSQDGRRETQYF. The CDR3 nucleotides read TGCGCCAGCAGCCAAGATGGCAGGAGGGAGACCCAGTACTTC.

The sample holds one count of this clone. The V and J genes are TRBV5-1 and TRBJ2-3, with 9 nucleotides matching TRBD1. The CDR3 consists of 13 residues. Per germline, CDR1 SGHRS and CDR2 YFSETQ. The V gene end was trimmed by 7 bases and the J gene end by 1 base; junction bases not matched to a gene: 1. CDR3 sequence reads: CASRDRGTDTQYF. DNA of the CDR3: TGCGCCAGCCGGGACAGGGGCACAGATACGCAGTATTTT.

This clone was seen only a few times. This chain links TRBV6-5 with TRBJ1-5; tentatively, D is TRBD1 (6 bases). The CDR3 spans 15 residues. Germline V lookup: CDR1 MNHEY, CDR2 SVGAGI. V was clipped by 9 bases and J by 3 bases, with 18 bases between them. CDR3 protein: CASRMAGAINQPQHF. In DNA, the CDR3 is TGTGCCAGTCGAATGGCAGGGGCTATCAATCAGCCCCAGCATTTT.

Here the CDR3 reads CASRPGQGRGYMNTEAFF. CDR3 DNA: TGCGCCAGCAGGCCAGGACAGGGCAGGGGCTATATGAACACTGAAGCTTTCTTT. The chain recombines TRBV5-1 with TRBJ1-1, with TRBD1 matching 8 bases. CDR3 length equals 18 residues. J was trimmed by 0 bases and V by 5 bases; bases with no gene match: 15. CDR1 is SGHRS, CDR2 YFSETQ, per germline.

This chain uses TRBV7-8 with TRBJ2-3; a possible D gene is TRBD2 (5 bases). The CDR3 is 15 residues long. Looked up from germline, CDR1 is SGHVS and CDR2 is FQNEAQ. Trimming left V 0 bases short and J 2 bases short, with 9 bases between. CDR3 residues: CASSLAGALTDTQYF. The CDR3 DNA reads as TGTGCCAGCAGCTTAGCGGGAGCCCTCACAGATACGCAGTATTTT.

The CDR3 DNA sequence: TGTGCCGCCGGGTGGGGGGGGCAAAATGAAAAACTGTTTTTT. Amino acids: CAAGWGGQNEKLFF. The V gene is TRBV7-9, the J gene TRBJ1-4, with D possibly being TRBD1 (6 bases). The CDR3 totals 14 residues. CDR1 SEHNR and CDR2 FQNEAQ come from the germline V gene (reference sequence). Trimming cost V 11 bases and J 5 bases, with 18 bases left between them.

V and J are TRBV6-5 and TRBJ2-3, with 9 bases matching TRBD2. V was pared by 5 bases and J by 0 bases, with 3 bases of the junction left unmatched. This CDR3 comprises 15 residues. Germline values: CDR1 MNHEY, CDR2 SVGAGI. CDR3 in amino acids: CASSTTSGSTDTQYF. CDR3 bases: TGTGCCAGCAGTACAACTAGCGGGAGCACAGATACGCAGTATTTT.

The chain joins TRBV4-1 to TRBJ2-7; 12 bases agree with TRBD2. This CDR3 spans 13 amino acids. Trimming took 6 bases from V and 4 from J; bases not matched to a gene: 1. Germline CDR1 and CDR2: MGHRA and YSYEKL. The CDR3 reads CASRLAGGYEQYF. The CDR3 DNA sequence: TGCGCCAGCAGGCTAGCGGGAGGGTACGAGCAGTACTTC.

This clone was counted a single time. This sequence joins TRBV5-1 and TRBJ2-2, with D possibly TRBD2 on 6 matching bases. The germline V and J ends were trimmed by 0 bases and 3 bases, with 12 bases remaining between them. This CDR3 spans 16 amino acids. Germline values: CDR1 SGHRS, CDR2 YFSETQ. DNA for the CDR3: TGCGCCAGCAGCTTGGATGGGGGGAAGCACACCGGGGAGCTGTTTTTT. Amino acids: CASSLDGGKHTGELFF.

The rearrangement links TRBV12-3 or TRBV12-4 to TRBJ2-7; D is tentatively TRBD1 or TRBD2 (5 bases each). The CDR3 length is 11 residues. The ends were cut back, 8 bases at V and 2 bases at J, with 7 bases in the middle. The CDR3 here is CASGDPYEQYF. The CDR3 DNA reads as TGTGCCAGCGGGGACCCCTACGAGCAGTACTTC.

This sequence joins TRBV6-5 and TRBJ1-3, with a tentative D call TRBD1 (6 bases). The V and J ends lost 8 bases and 4 bases respectively, with 18 bases between them. This CDR3 comprises 15 residues. Germline V gene data show CDR1 as MNHEY and CDR2 as SVGAGI. DNA for the CDR3: TGTGCCAGCGGACAGACAGCAATCGGCGGAAACACCATATATTTT. Amino acids: CASGQTAIGGNTIYF.

By frequency in the sample, this clone is medium-sized. The chain carries TRBV7-8 and TRBJ2-7; 14 bases fit TRBD2. The length of the CDR3 is 14 residues. V dropped 4 bases and J dropped 6; count of bases not matched to a gene: 2. Germline loops: CDR1 SGHVS, CDR2 FQNEAQ. The DNA of the CDR3 is TGTGCCAGCAGCTGGGGACTAGCGGGAGTCGAGCAGTACTTC. This translates into CASSWGLAGVEQYF.

The chain combines TRBV5-1 with TRBJ2-5; D gene unclear. CDR1 is SGHRS and CDR2 is YFSETQ in the germline V gene. V was cut by 2 bases and J by 2 bases, with 7 bases left in between. The CDR3 covers 13 residues. The CDR3 sequence is CASSFQDQETQYF. CDR3 sequence (DNA): TGCGCCAGCAGCTTTCAAGATCAAGAGACCCAGTACTTC.

This clone was observed a single time. The V and J genes are TRBV15 and TRBJ1-5; tentatively, D is TRBD1 (5 bases). The germline gives CDR1 LNHNV, CDR2 YYDKDF (reference sequence). V was pared by 0 bases and J by 0 bases, with 12 bases between. The CDR3 has 17 residues. The CDR3 sequence is CATSRESAGHSNQPQHF. In DNA, the CDR3 is TGTGCCACCAGCAGAGAGTCGGCAGGGCATAGCAATCAGCCCCAGCATTTT.

The rearrangement uses TRBV7-2 and TRBJ1-5; 7 bases match TRBD1. The CDR3 consists of 14 residues. J gave up 7 bases and V 2 bases, and 5 bases lay outside the gene matches. The germline V gene encodes CDR1 SGHTA and CDR2 FQGNSA. This CDR3 reads CASSLRGLGQPQHF. The CDR3 DNA follows: TGTGCCAGCAGCTTAAGGGGGCTAGGACAGCCCCAGCATTTT. The whole variable domain, remainder taken from reference TRBV7-2 and TRBJ1-5, is GAGVSQSPSNKVTEKGKDVELRCDPISGHTALYWYRQSLGQGLEFLIYFQGNSAPDKSGLPSDRFSAERTGGSVSTLTIQRTQQEDSAVYLCASSLRGLGQPQHFGDGTRLSIL.

The chain combines TRBV6-5 with TRBJ2-3, with a possible D match to TRBD2 (5 bases). In germline, CDR1 is MNHEY, CDR2 SVGAGI. The length of the CDR3 is 14 residues. Trimming took 6 bases from V and 6 from J, leaving 16 bases between them. The CDR3: CASRRSLGGDTQYF. CDR3 nucleotides: TGTGCCAGCAGGAGATCCCTGGGCGGGGATACGCAGTATTTT.

Here the CDR3 reads CASSSRFSSGNTIYF. CDR3 bases: TGTGCCAGTAGTAGCAGGTTCAGCTCTGGAAACACCATATATTTT. This chain uses TRBV19 with TRBJ1-3; D is unclear. The CDR3 consists of 15 residues. Looked up from germline, CDR1 is LNHDA and CDR2 is SQIVND (reference sequence). V dropped 4 bases and J dropped 0 bases, with 10 bases sitting between them.

This chain connects TRBV3-1 (or the pseudogene TRBV3-2) to TRBJ2-5; D unclear. Germline assignment: CDR1 LGHDT and CDR2 YNNKEL (reference sequence). This CDR3 is built from 13 residues. Trimming stripped 4 bases from V and 5 bases from J, with 11 bases between. In nucleotides, the CDR3 is TGTGCCAGCAGCCCCGTTGGGGTTGAGACCCAGTACTTC. Translating gives CASSPVGVETQYF.

The rearrangement links TRBV5-4 to TRBJ2-7; D is undetermined. The CDR3 covers 13 residues. V shed 2 bases and J shed 4 bases, with 10 bases lying between them. Per the germline V gene, CDR1 is SGHNT and CDR2 is YYREEE (reference sequence). CDR3 loop: CASSLDDRYEQYF. The DNA for the CDR3 is TGTGCCAGCAGCTTAGACGATCGTTACGAGCAGTACTTC.

The gene calls are TRBV6-1 and TRBJ1-2; D ambiguous. The V and J ends lost 1 base and 8 bases respectively, with 14 bases between them. The CDR3 loop spans 14 amino acids. Germline V gene lookup returns CDR1 MNHNS and CDR2 SASEGT. DNA for the CDR3: TGTGCCAGCAGTGAAGGTGGTGGGGTGAGGGGCTACACCTTC. Protein product: CASSEGGGVRGYTF.